Listed below are T cell receptor beta chains from one sample, sequenced in a study of T cell clusters in autoimmune cytopenias. From the multiplex PCR reads, TCRdb lists one entry per CDR3 protein and no DNA. This listing includes about 15,000 distinct CDR3 sequences. The same specimen was also included in a second study, on T cell repertoires in aging, cancer and after chemotherapy.

Sequences were obtained from peripheral blood. The source of these receptors is a human donor in good health. The CDR3 runs from the conserved cysteine through the conserved F or W. Fields, in order: clone size, J gene, V gene, CDR3 protein. Rows may omit the clone size; those that give it use once, few, many or a size class.

large,TRBJ1-4,TRBV6-5,CASTHSVNSNEKLFF
.,TRBJ2-1,TRBV6-2/TRBV6-3,CASSVRTSGLNEQFF
.,TRBJ1-3,TRBV10-3,CAISDPDGAYGNTIYF
.,TRBJ1-5,TRBV19,CATSTAGARSNQPQHF
.,TRBJ2-5,TRBV6-5,CASSYGRTSGRGYQETQYF
.,TRBJ1-6,TRBV6-1,CATQRRGYNSPLHF
.,TRBJ1-4,TRBV27,CASSLVITGEKLFF
.,TRBJ2-1,TRBV7-6,CASSLVSAINEQFF
medium-sized,TRBJ2-7,TRBV19,CASSAGTNSYEQYF
.,TRBJ2-1,TRBV15,CATGQTSRSEQFF
.,TRBJ1-1,TRBV6-1,CASRTVRDTQAFF
.,TRBJ2-1,TRBV27,CASSSSGGVGRQFF
.,TRBJ2-2,TRBV13,CASSLGFSGELFF
medium-sized,TRBJ2-6,TRBV19,CASRSRGGANVLTF
.,TRBJ2-1,TRBV6-6,CASSYAGTAFF
.,TRBJ1-4,TRBV6-1,CASNPAGGGHVKLFF
.,TRBJ2-1,TRBV30,CAWSLRGRADKFF
.,TRBJ2-7,TRBV6-5,CASSPPGHPNEQYF
.,TRBJ2-3,TRBV27,CASSRLGRGDTQYF
.,TRBJ1-1,TRBV11-1,CASSPRTAEAFF
.,TRBJ1-2,TRBV13,CASSSTGTGRDGYTF
.,TRBJ2-2,TRBV27,CASSLRGELFF
.,TRBJ1-5,TRBV18,CASSGQAGNQPQHF
.,TRBJ2-5,TRBV7-6,CASSRRPQETQYF
.,TRBJ2-1,TRBV12-3/TRBV12-4,CASSLQPGTYNEQFF
.,TRBJ1-2,TRBV19,CASSPGLGYGYTF
.,TRBJ2-6,TRBV5-1,CASSTGNGANVLTF
medium-sized,TRBJ2-2,TRBV7-9,CASSLGSGELFF
.,TRBJ2-5,TRBV5-5,CASSFTDPPETQYF
.,TRBJ2-7,TRBV15,CATGNGVDEQYF
.,TRBJ2-1,TRBV30,CAWSVLGEQFF
medium-sized,TRBJ2-2,TRBV27,CASSPVMGELFF
.,TRBJ1-5,TRBV15,CATANRGVQPQHF
.,TRBJ2-2,TRBV5-8,CASSSPLRDTITGELFF
.,TRBJ2-3,TRBV7-9,CASSHRTSTDTQYF
.,TRBJ1-4,TRBV6-1,CASSEPTIPTNEKLFF
medium-sized,TRBJ2-7,TRBV11-3,CASSLEGVGSSYEQYF
.,TRBJ2-3,TRBV10-3,CATLASGSYHTQYF
.,TRBJ1-1,TRBV12-3/TRBV12-4,CASTLTAGTEAFF
.,TRBJ2-2,TRBV5-6,CASSHLLRVSNTGELFF
medium-sized,TRBJ2-3,TRBV12-3/TRBV12-4,CASSSQSIRTDTQYF
.,TRBJ2-7,TRBV5-5,CASSFGGSPTYEQYF
.,TRBJ2-3,TRBV13,CASSSFSDTQYF
medium-sized,TRBJ2-1,TRBV19,CASRRMHGVFNEQFF
medium-sized,TRBJ2-5,TRBV30,CAWADTWRTQYF
.,TRBJ1-1,TRBV27,CASSLSRLMNTEAFF
.,TRBJ2-7,TRBV24-1,CATSLTGTPYEQYF
.,TRBJ1-6,TRBV12-3/TRBV12-4,CASRLDGFYNSPLHF
medium-sized,TRBJ1-4,TRBV19,CASSRQVAEKLFF
.,TRBJ1-4,TRBV6-1,CASSYRARNEKLFF
.,TRBJ2-5,TRBV27,CASSSGTSGRETQYF
.,TRBJ2-5,TRBV19,CASSSGSLAGQETQYF
medium-sized,TRBJ2-5,TRBV11-3,CASSLESGSLVEGTQYF
.,TRBJ2-1,TRBV4-2,CASRRTADNEQFF
medium-sized,TRBJ2-1,TRBV29-1,CSVAWQDRANEQFF
.,TRBJ2-4,TRBV30,CAWSGGPNIQYF
.,TRBJ2-7,TRBV6-1,CASLRLAGVDEQYF
.,TRBJ2-7,TRBV30,CAWSVMGTQYF
.,TRBJ2-7,TRBV30,CAWSRRGAYEQYF